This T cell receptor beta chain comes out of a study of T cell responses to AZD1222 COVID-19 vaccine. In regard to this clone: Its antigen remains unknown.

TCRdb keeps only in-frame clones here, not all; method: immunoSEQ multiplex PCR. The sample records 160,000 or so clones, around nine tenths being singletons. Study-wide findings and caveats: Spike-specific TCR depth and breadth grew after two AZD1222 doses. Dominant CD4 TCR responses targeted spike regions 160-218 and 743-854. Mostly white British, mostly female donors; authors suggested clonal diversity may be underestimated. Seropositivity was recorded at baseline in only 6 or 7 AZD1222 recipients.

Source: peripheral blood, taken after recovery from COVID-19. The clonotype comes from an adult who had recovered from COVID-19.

The chain's CDR3 is CASSGDRGPGELFF. In nucleotides, the CDR3 is TGTGCCAGCAGCGGGGACAGGGGGCCCGGGGAGCTGTTTTTT. V gene TRBV7-9 combines with J gene TRBJ2-2; 12 nucleotides agree with TRBD1. Germline V gene lookup returns CDR1 SEHNR and CDR2 FQNEAQ (reference sequence). J gave up 6 bases and V 5 bases, and 1 base lay outside the gene matches. The CDR3 totals 14 residues.